The 4 T cell receptor beta chains reported below all come from one sample, sequenced in a study of Graves' ophthalmopathy and Graves' hyperthyroidism. RNA transcripts served as template for amplifying TCR beta CDR3 sequences. The authors performed first-round RT-PCR with HTBI primers and then a second-round multiplex PCR. Each CDR3 protein gets one entry after TCRdb re-called the multiplex PCR reads with MiXCR. The sample lists hundreds of thousands of distinct CDR3 sequences; roughly 41% were seen once. The sample consisted of peripheral blood. All receptors derive from an adult man with Graves' ophthalmopathy.

This chain joins TRBV7-9 and TRBJ1-6; possible D gene TRBD1, 6 bases. Germline V gives CDR1 SEHNR, CDR2 FQNEAQ (reference sequence). CDR3 length equals 15 residues. The V and J ends lost 4 bases and 9 bases respectively, with 16 bases between them. As DNA, the CDR3 is TGTGCCAGCAGCTCTTCCGGGGGCGCAGGTTCACCCCTCCACTTT. It yields the protein CASSSSGGAGSPLHF.

The chain links TRBV7-8 to TRBJ2-5; 8 positions agree with TRBD2. The J segment lost 5 bases and the V segment lost 1 base, leaving 6 bases of the junction unmatched. The V gene's germline CDR1 is SGHVS and CDR2 FQNEAQ. The CDR3 length is 15 residues. CDR3 sequence (DNA): TGTGCCAGCAGCTTAGTAGCGGGGAAGGAGGAGACCCAGTACTTC. Encoded protein: CASSLVAGKEETQYF.

This clonotype showed up many times. The rearrangement links TRBV7-6 to TRBJ2-2; possibly TRBD1 for D (6 bases). CDR1 SGHVS and CDR2 FNYEAQ come from the germline V gene. This CDR3 has 18 residues. V shed 0 bases and J shed 1 base, with 15 bases lying between them. CDR3 sequence: CASSLAVGQGMNTGELFF. CDR3 in DNA: TGTGCCAGCAGCTTAGCGGTTGGGCAGGGGATGAACACCGGGGAGCTGTTTTTT. The variable domain in full, with the rest retrieved from reference TRBV7-6 and TRBJ2-2, is GAGVSQSPRYKVTKRGQDVALRCDPISGHVSLYWYRQALGQGPEFLTYFNYEAQQDKSGLPNDRFSAERPEGSISTLTIQRTEQRDSAMYRCASSLAVGQGMNTGELFFGEGSRLTVL.

This clonotype has a count of ten or more. The V call is TRBV2, the J call TRBJ1-2; TRBD1 agrees at 8 bases. The CDR3 sequence is 13 residues long. With 5 bases clipped from V and 6 bases from J, the junction kept 5 bases outside the gene matches. CDR1 is SNHLY and CDR2 is FYNNEI in the germline V gene. The CDR3 DNA reads as TGTGCCAGCAGTTCGGGACAGGCTAATGGCTACACCTTC. It is translated as CASSSGQANGYTF. Together with reference TRBV2 and TRBJ1-2, the CDR3 gives the full variable domain: EPEVTQTPSHQVTQMGQEVILRCVPISNHLYFYWYRQILGQKVEFLVSFYNNEISEKSEIFDDQFSVERPDGSNFTLKIRSTKLEDSAMYFCASSSGQANGYTFGSGTRLTVV.